Below, one T cell receptor (beta chain) is given with its context. Its target is not known. This entry comes from a study of shared clonotypes between healthy human individuals. Study at large: Per donor, CD8 memory used one plate, CD8 naive used two, CD4 memory used three and CD4 naive used three.

This CDR3 has 15 amino acids. The germline CDR1 and CDR2 sequences are SEHNR and FQNEAQ (reference sequence). With 5 bases removed from V and 7 bases from J, the gap between germline ends came to 20 bases. The authors distributed each subset's genomic DNA evenly over several immunoSEQ plates. Only in-frame clones appear in the TCRdb table, and some are missing; sequencing was by immunoSEQ multiplex PCR. The table has fewer than 1 million clones, 90% to 98% seen once. Terminally differentiated effector memory CD45RA+ cells were left out of the naive CD8 fraction, which was CD45RO-negative and positively selected for CCR7. The study drew all its donors from Caucasian adults living in Nashville, Tennessee. Study-level points and caveats: The low donor count limited represented genetic and exposure-history diversity.

Sequences were obtained from naive CD8+ T cells sorted from blood. This receptor was taken from a man aged 30 to 39 in good health. The chain employs TRBV7-9 and TRBJ1-2, with D possibly TRBD1 on 6 matching bases. CDR3 protein: CASSLPQGGGAGYTF. As DNA, the CDR3 is TGTGCCAGCAGCCTCCCACAGGGAGGAGGGGCTGGCTACACCTTC.